These 19 T cell receptor beta chains were sequenced from one sample in a study of shared clonotypes between healthy human individuals (dated by TCRdb to about 2020). The library was made by the immunoSEQ multiplex PCR assay. As stored in TCRdb, this immuneACCESS dataset retains in-frame rearrangements with V and J assigned. A fraction of the clones does not appear; measured against another copy, unresolved V genes explain less than half of the discrepancy, and the remainder lacks a known reason. The sample includes 850,000 to 1,100,000 clones, with 60% to 85% observed a single time. The leading ten clones occupy 0.85% to 1% of the sample. Sequenced: memory CD4+ T cells from PBMCs. Explained via the paper, the cell subset or site label denotes: CD45RA-negative fraction. These receptors all stem from a man younger than 30 in good health. Some clones in this sample may be carry-over from other donors' samples.

About this clone itself: Other DNA sequences within the sample encode an identical CDR3. V and J are TRBV12-5 and TRBJ2-2, with 11 bases matching TRBD2. The germline V gene encodes CDR1 LGHNT and CDR2 FRNRAP. The CDR3 extends over 17 amino acids. V was pared by 4 bases and J by 2 bases, with 6 bases of the junction left unmatched. The CDR3 sequence: CASGSGTSGRNTGELFF. The CDR3 DNA reads TGTGCTAGTGGTTCAGGGACTAGCGGAAGAAACACCGGGGAGCTGTTTTTT.

V usage is TRBV6-7 and J usage is TRBJ2-7, with 8 bases matching TRBD2. TRBV6-7 is an ORF, and what it does is uncertain. This CDR3 has 14 residues. V gave up 5 bases and J gave up 5 bases; unmatched junction bases: 8. The CDR3 spells CASSHWTSCHEQYF. CDR3 DNA: TGTGCCAGCAGTCACTGGACTAGCTGTCACGAGCAGTACTTC.

The chain combines TRBV5-1 with TRBJ2-7; 11 bases align to TRBD2. V dropped 4 bases and J dropped 0; count of bases not matched to a gene: 6. This CDR3 has 16 amino acids. In germline, CDR1 is SGHRS, CDR2 YFSETQ. CDR3 sequence (DNA): TGCGCCAGCAGCCGCATACTAGCGGGAGTCTCCTACGAGCAGTACTTC. It is translated as CASSRILAGVSYEQYF.

This chain uses TRBV7-9 with TRBJ2-3; D ambiguous. V lost 0 bases to trimming and J lost 0 bases, with 4 bases between them. The germline gives CDR1 SEHNR, CDR2 FQNEAQ (reference sequence). The length of the CDR3 is 14 residues. CDR3 nucleotides: TGTGCCAGCAGCTTAGCGCCTAGCACAGATACGCAGTATTTT. Amino acids: CASSLAPSTDTQYF.

The CDR3 sequence is CASSLEAEVEQYF. The CDR3 DNA is TGTGCCAGCAGCTTAGAGGCCGAGGTGGAGCAGTACTTC. The chain is built from TRBV7-2 and TRBJ2-7; no reliable D call. The ends were cut back, 1 base at V and 7 bases at J, with 11 bases in the middle. This CDR3 is 13 amino acids long. Germline V lookup: CDR1 SGHTA, CDR2 FQGNSA.

The chain combines TRBV5-6 with TRBJ2-1; D perhaps matches TRBD2 (6 bases). The V gene lost 4 bases and the J gene lost 0 bases, with 8 bases spanning the gap. This CDR3 spans 14 amino acids. Germline loops: CDR1 SGHDT, CDR2 YYEEEE. CDR3 DNA sequence: TGTGCCAGCAGCCCTAGCGTCTCCTACAATGAGCAGTTCTTC. Protein product: CASSPSVSYNEQFF.

The chain employs TRBV5-5 and TRBJ1-4, with 8 positions matching TRBD1. The CDR3 loop spans 15 amino acids. V shed 2 bases, J shed 4 bases, and the junction held 4 bases outside the gene matches. Germline loops: CDR1 SGHKS, CDR2 YYEKEE (reference sequence). CDR3 residues: CASSFITGGNEKLFF. The CDR3 nucleotides are TGTGCCAGCAGCTTCATCACAGGGGGTAATGAAAAACTGTTTTTT.

The chain employs TRBV30 and TRBJ2-2; 8 bases map to TRBD2. Per the germline V gene, CDR1 is GTSNPN and CDR2 is SVGIG (reference sequence). The CDR3 totals 14 residues. Trimming removed 3 bases from V and 1 base from J; junction bases left unmatched: 1. This CDR3 reads CAWRAGGNTGELFF. CDR3 nucleotide sequence: TGTGCCTGGAGGGCGGGAGGGAACACCGGGGAGCTGTTTTTT.

The chain uses TRBV10-3 and TRBJ2-1, with 9 bases identical to TRBD1. There are 14 residues in the CDR3. The germline gives CDR1 ENHRY, CDR2 SYGVKD. J lost 7 bases, V lost 6 bases, and 7 bases had no gene match. In DNA, the CDR3 is TGTGCCATCAGGGGGGACAGGGTACTAAATGAGCAGTTCTTC. Encoded protein: CAIRGDRVLNEQFF.

This clone was recorded only once. The chain combines TRBV23-1 with TRBJ2-1; 10 bases are a match to TRBD1. TRBV23-1 is reported as an ORF; its role is uncertain. This CDR3 comprises 17 residues. V shed 0 bases, J shed 5 bases, and the junction held 7 bases outside the gene matches. CDR3 in DNA: TGCGCCAGCAGTCAATCCCGAGACAGGGGGCCCCACAATGAGCAGTTCTTC. It specifies CASSQSRDRGPHNEQFF.

The chain recombines TRBV9 with TRBJ2-7, with D tentatively TRBD2 (6 bases). Trimming stripped 3 bases from V and 3 bases from J, with 16 bases between. The CDR3 totals 15 residues. CDR1 and CDR2 (germline): SGDLS, YYNGEE. The CDR3 coding sequence is TGTGCCAGCAGCGGTGGTGGGACTGACGTCTACGAGCAGTACTTC. Its protein product is CASSGGGTDVYEQYF.

The chain is built from TRBV5-1 and TRBJ2-1, with TRBD1 matching over 9 bases. This CDR3 contains 14 residues. CDR1 is SGHRS and CDR2 is YFSETQ in the germline V gene. The V and J ends lost 0 bases and 9 bases, in that order; junction bases with no gene match: 4. Here the CDR3 reads CASSLDRGRGEQFF. The CDR3 DNA follows: TGCGCCAGCAGCTTGGACAGGGGGCGAGGTGAGCAGTTCTTC.

V gene TRBV5-8 combines with J gene TRBJ1-1, with TRBD1 matching 7 bases. This CDR3 has 15 residues. V lost 4 bases, J lost 5 bases, and 11 bases stayed unmatched. Germline CDR1 and CDR2: SGHTS and YDEGEE. Here the CDR3 DNA reads TGTGCCAGCAGCCTACAGGACAGGCCCGGTACTGAAGCTTTCTTT. Amino acids: CASSLQDRPGTEAFF.

The genes are TRBV28 and TRBJ2-2; D is ambiguous. The CDR3 has 16 amino acids. Trimming pared 7 bases from V and 4 bases from J, leaving 19 bases between. Germline V CDR1 and CDR2: MDHEN, SYDVKM. DNA for the CDR3: TGTGCCAGCAACGCCAGACCACCGCCGGGCACCGGGGAGCTGTTTTTT. It translates to CASNARPPPGTGELFF. The full variable domain, its missing parts supplied by reference TRBV28 and TRBJ2-2, is DVKVTQSSRYLVKRTGEKVFLECVQDMDHENMFWYRQDPGLGLRLIYFSYDVKMKEKGDIPEGYSVSREKKERFSLILESASTNQTSMYLCASNARPPPGTGELFFGEGSRLTVL.

The chain carries TRBV7-2 and TRBJ1-2; maybe TRBD1 (6 bases). In germline, CDR1 is SGHTA, CDR2 FQGNSA. The ends were cut back, 2 bases at V and 5 bases at J, with 12 bases in the middle. The CDR3 is 14 amino acids. CDR3 loop: CASSLNWQGYGYTF. DNA for the CDR3: TGTGCCAGCAGCTTAAACTGGCAGGGGTATGGCTACACCTTC.

The sample holds a few counts of this clone. The chain links TRBV7-9 to TRBJ1-1; D may be TRBD1 (5 bases). The V gene's germline CDR1 is SEHNR and CDR2 FQNEAQ (reference sequence). Between the trimmed V and J ends, which lost 5 bases and 8 bases, there was a span of 12 bases. The CDR3 has 12 residues. The CDR3 here is CASSPRDWEAFF. DNA of the CDR3: TGTGCCAGCAGCCCCCGGGACTGGGAAGCTTTCTTT. The variable domain in full, with the rest retrieved from reference TRBV7-9 and TRBJ1-1, is DTGVSQNPRHKITKRGQNVTFRCDPISEHNRLYWYRQTLGQGPEFLTYFQNEAQLEKSRLLSDRFSAERPKGSFSTLEIQRTEQGDSAMYLCASSPRDWEAFFGQGTRLTVV.

The V gene is TRBV29-1, the J gene TRBJ2-7; 11 positions match TRBD1. The CDR3 runs 12 residues. Germline V gene sequence: CDR1 SQVTM, CDR2 ANQGSEA. V was clipped by 7 bases and J by 5 bases; unmatched bases: 4. This CDR3 reads CSGWTGGDEQYF. The CDR3 nucleotides read TGCAGCGGATGGACAGGGGGCGACGAGCAGTACTTC.

This chain joins TRBV27 and TRBJ2-7, with D tentatively TRBD1 or TRBD2 (6 bases each). The CDR3 is made up of 13 amino acids. Deletions cut 5 bases from V and 6 bases from J, with 14 bases between. The germline CDR1 and CDR2 sequences are MNHEY and SMNVEV (reference sequence). CDR3 region: CASSPTGGAEQYF. The CDR3 DNA reads as TGTGCCAGCAGTCCCACCGGGGGCGCCGAGCAGTACTTC.

A word on this clone: Other DNA sequences in this specimen translate into the identical CDR3. This sequence joins TRBV10-3 and TRBJ2-7; 8 bases line up with TRBD1. The CDR3 sequence is 14 residues long. Germline loops: CDR1 ENHRY, CDR2 SYGVKD. With 4 bases clipped from V and 2 bases from J, the junction kept 4 bases outside the gene matches. For the CDR3, the DNA is TGTGCCATCAGTGGTCGACAGGGGACCTACGAGCAGTACTTC. Encoded protein: CAISGRQGTYEQYF.